This T cell receptor (beta chain) is drawn from a study of T cell responses to AZD1222 COVID-19 vaccine (dated by TCRdb to the early 2020s). Broadly, across the study: TCR sequencing covered fewer than 250 trial participants: 200 to 220 given two doses of AZD1222 and approximately 25 given two doses of MenACWY control vaccine. Trial participants were enrolled by age into subgroups of 18-55, 56-69 and 70-plus years, and about 150, 27 and 61 TCR-sequenced participants, respectively, were included in these subgroups. Study-level results and caveats: Only a handful of AZD1222 recipients were SARS-CoV-2 seropositive at baseline, limiting conclusions about previously exposed vaccinees. Participants were mostly white British and included more females than males, and it was suggested by the authors that clonal diversity may have been underestimated. After two AZD1222 doses, both the breadth and the depth of spike-specific TCRs were significantly higher than at day 0 and than in MenACWY recipients. Vaccine-associated CD4 TCRs spanned the whole spike protein, with dominant responses in regions 160-218 and 743-854. Because no day 14 peak-response samples were available, repertoires were characterized only after the peak T cell response. In the small 56-69-year group, the increase in depth fell short of significance, most likely because of low power. Epitopes outside the regions mutated in the B.1.351 and B.1.1.7 variants were reportedly recognized by nearly half of the unique spike-specific TCRs.

About this clone itself: Its antigen remains undetermined. Within one base of it there is no much larger clone, and no base qualities were kept.

This specimen's time point label, per the study, means: baseline before first vaccination. This specimen's treatment or condition label, per the study, means: meningococcal conjugate vaccine given as trial control. The vaccinee samples were drawn from two UK trials, COV001 and COV002, one of which was a single-blind randomized controlled phase 2/3 trial testing AZD1222 (ChAdOx1 nCoV-19) in healthy adults. For TCRbeta chain sequencing, PBMC samples from trial participants were taken at day 0 and at day 28 after the second dose. V sheds 0 bases and J sheds 3 bases, leaving 11 bases between their ends. Spanning cysteine to phenylalanine, the CDR3 consists of 15 amino acids. Only the CDR3 region is kept as DNA, spanning 45 bases read in frame from base 1. CDR1 is given as LGHNA and CDR2 as YSLEER, both from the germline V gene. The CDR3 regions of human TCRbeta chains were analyzed by immunosequencing. On the authors' methods: TCRs in the repertoires were matched against a reference library of SARS-CoV-2-specific TCRs that had been generated with the MIRA antigen-specificity platform. Breadth meant the fraction of unique TCRs that were SARS-CoV-2-associated, whereas depth meant the fraction of total T cells that were SARS-CoV-2-associated. Using the MIRA data, each spike-specific TCR was assigned both to the spike region to which the TCR was reactive and to a CD4 or CD8 class. Log10-transformed breadth and depth values were compared by one-way ANOVA with Sidak's multiple comparisons tests. Here the immuneACCESS table is served through TCRdb, limited to in-frame sequences with V and J called. Missing clones are a known gap in these copies; in checked studies unresolved V genes cover under half, and the rest lacks a known reason. The V and J calls and clone size are taken from that table; D and trimming were inferred from the DNA. The sample records some 120,000 clones, approximately 85% of which are singletons. The ten largest clonotypes hold roughly 4% of the sample.

Sample: peripheral blood, taken on day 0 of MenACWY control vaccination. The source is an adult in good health. The rearrangement joined TRBV4-3 to TRBJ1-2, with no reliable assignment of the D segment. The CDR3 region has the sequence CASSQDGENYYGYTF. The DNA sequence follows: TGCGCCAGCAGCCAAGATGGGGAGAATTACTATGGCTACACCTTC.